The present T cell receptor beta chain was sequenced within a study of blood T cell repertoires in COVID-19. Per the original methods: Cell counts per sample came from amplifying reference gene primers. Assay: immunoSEQ multiplex PCR; the TCRdb copy retains only in-frame clones and omits some. V and J calls and clone size are copied from that table; D and trimming were computed from the DNA. The table has about 230,000 clones, around nine tenths seen once. Everyone who took part was roughly 18 to 95 years old, and they came from about two dozen US areas. Participants' reported clinical history set cohort assignment. Input material: PBMCs or T cells enriched from blood (not recorded which). This receptor was taken from a woman aged 30 to 39 with acute COVID-19.

The CDR3: CASSQGIGGWEPQHF. The CDR3 DNA reads TGCGCCAGCAGCCAAGGGATAGGAGGCTGGGAGCCCCAGCATTTT. The V and J genes are TRBV4-1 and TRBJ1-5; D unresolved. The V end was cut by 1 base, the J end by 8 bases, with 15 bases between. CDR1 is MGHRA and CDR2 is YSYEKL in the germline V gene. The CDR3 has 15 amino acids.